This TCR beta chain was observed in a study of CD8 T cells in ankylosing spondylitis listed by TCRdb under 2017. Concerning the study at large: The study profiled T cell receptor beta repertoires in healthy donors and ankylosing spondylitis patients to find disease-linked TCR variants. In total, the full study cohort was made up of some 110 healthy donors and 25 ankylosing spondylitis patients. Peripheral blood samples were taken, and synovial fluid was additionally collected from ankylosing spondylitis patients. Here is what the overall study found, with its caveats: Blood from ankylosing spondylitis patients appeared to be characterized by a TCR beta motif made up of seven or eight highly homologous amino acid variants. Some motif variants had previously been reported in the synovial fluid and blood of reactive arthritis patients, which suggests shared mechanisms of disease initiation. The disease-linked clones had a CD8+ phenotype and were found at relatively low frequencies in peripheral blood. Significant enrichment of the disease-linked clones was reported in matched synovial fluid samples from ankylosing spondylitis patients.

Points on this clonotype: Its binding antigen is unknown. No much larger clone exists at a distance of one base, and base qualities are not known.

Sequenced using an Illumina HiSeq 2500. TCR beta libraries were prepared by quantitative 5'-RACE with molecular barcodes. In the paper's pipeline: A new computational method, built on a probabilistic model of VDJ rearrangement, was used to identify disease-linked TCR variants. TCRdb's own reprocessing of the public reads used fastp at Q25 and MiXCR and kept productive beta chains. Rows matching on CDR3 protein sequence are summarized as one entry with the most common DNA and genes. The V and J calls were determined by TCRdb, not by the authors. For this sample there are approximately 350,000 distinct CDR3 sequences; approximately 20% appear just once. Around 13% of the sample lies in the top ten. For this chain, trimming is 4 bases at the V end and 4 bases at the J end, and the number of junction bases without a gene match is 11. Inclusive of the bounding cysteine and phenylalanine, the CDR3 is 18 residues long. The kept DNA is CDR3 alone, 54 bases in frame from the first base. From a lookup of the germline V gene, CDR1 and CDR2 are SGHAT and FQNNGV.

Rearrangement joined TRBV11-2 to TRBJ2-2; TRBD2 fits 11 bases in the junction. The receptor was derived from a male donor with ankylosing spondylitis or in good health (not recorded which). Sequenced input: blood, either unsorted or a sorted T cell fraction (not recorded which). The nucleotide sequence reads TGTGCCAGCAGCTCCCGAGTAGCGGGGGGGCCAGGCACCGGGGAGCTGTTTTTT. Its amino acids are CASSSRVAGGPGTGELFF.